This T cell receptor (beta chain) stems from a study of blood T cell repertoires in COVID-19. From germline, CDR1 is LNHDA and CDR2 SQIVND (reference sequence). J gave up 5 bases and V 5 bases, and 6 bases lay outside the gene matches. This CDR3 comprises 15 residues. Clones were read by immunoSEQ multiplex PCR, and TCRdb kept only the in-frame ones, dropping some. This sample has about 250,000 clones, with around 86% found just once. The TCR originated in a man aged 35 to 55 who had recovered from COVID-19. Specimen: PBMCs or T cells enriched from blood (not recorded which). The rearrangement links TRBV19 to TRBJ2-3; 11 positions match TRBD1. Here the CDR3 reads CASSPGTGGIDTQYF. As DNA, the CDR3 is TGTGCCAGTAGTCCAGGGACAGGGGGTATAGATACGCAGTATTTT. The variable domain in full, completed from reference TRBV19 and TRBJ2-3, reads DGGITQSPKYLFRKEGQNVTLSCEQNLNHDAMYWYRQDPGQGLRLIYYSQIVNDFQKGDIAEGYSVSREKKESFPLTVTSAQKNPTAFYLCASSPGTGGIDTQYFGPGTRLTVL.